The sample holds many counts of the clone carrying this TCR beta chain. The data were taken from a study of blood T cell repertoires in COVID-19. The wider study: From the United States, Italy and Spain came samples of acute and convalescent COVID-19. Sources were T cells, B-cell-depleted T cells, or PBMCs; the material itself was cDNA or gDNA.

Per germline, CDR1 MNHEY and CDR2 SMNVEV (reference sequence). V was clipped by 5 bases and J by 6 bases; unmatched bases: 3. The CDR3 consists of 13 residues. In the original workflow: Estimation of nucleated cell counts was performed using reference gene primer amplification. Repertoires were generated with immunoSEQ multiplex PCR, while TCRdb's copy carries only in-frame clones and drops some. V and J calls and clone size follow that table, whereas D and trimming were derived from the DNA. The sample gives fewer than 250,000 clones, around four fifths of which show up once; just under 6.5% is in the top ten.

This chain connects TRBV27 to TRBJ2-1; TRBD2 aligns across 8 bases. The source of this sequence is a woman aged 55-70 years with active or convalescent COVID-19. Sequenced input: peripheral blood. The CDR3 reads CASSPGLVNEQFF. DNA of the CDR3: TGTGCCAGCAGTCCGGGACTAGTCAATGAGCAGTTCTTC.